This T cell receptor beta chain was sequenced in a study of cytomegalovirus exposure and HLA in healthy donors. For this clone: The antigen is not known.

PCR primers comprised 60 Vbeta and 13 Jbeta primers. Generated by immunoSEQ multiplex PCR, the TCRdb table keeps only in-frame clones and is missing some. The repertoire holds 150,000 to 200,000 clones, around three quarters seen once, with around 14% in the top ten. V was clipped by 6 bases and J by 0 bases; unmatched bases: 5. The CDR3 is 15 residues long. The germline V gene has CDR1 SNHLY and CDR2 FYNNEI. Study results and limitations: Cytomegalovirus-associated status was assigned to more than 150 TCR beta chains. V segments that were indistinguishable, TRBV6-2 and TRBV6-3 among them, were omitted from analysis. Presence/absence analyses supposed approximately even sequencing depth among donors. Sequencing likely produced, as an artifact, a cluster of highly shared sequence variants.

The genes are TRBV2 and TRBJ2-7, with 10 bases matching TRBD1. Material for sequencing was PBMCs. The TCR was taken from a woman younger than 45 in good health and CMV-seropositive. CDR3 region: CASRDWDRGSYEQYF. In DNA form, the CDR3 reads TGTGCCAGCAGGGATTGGGACAGGGGCTCCTACGAGCAGTACTTC.